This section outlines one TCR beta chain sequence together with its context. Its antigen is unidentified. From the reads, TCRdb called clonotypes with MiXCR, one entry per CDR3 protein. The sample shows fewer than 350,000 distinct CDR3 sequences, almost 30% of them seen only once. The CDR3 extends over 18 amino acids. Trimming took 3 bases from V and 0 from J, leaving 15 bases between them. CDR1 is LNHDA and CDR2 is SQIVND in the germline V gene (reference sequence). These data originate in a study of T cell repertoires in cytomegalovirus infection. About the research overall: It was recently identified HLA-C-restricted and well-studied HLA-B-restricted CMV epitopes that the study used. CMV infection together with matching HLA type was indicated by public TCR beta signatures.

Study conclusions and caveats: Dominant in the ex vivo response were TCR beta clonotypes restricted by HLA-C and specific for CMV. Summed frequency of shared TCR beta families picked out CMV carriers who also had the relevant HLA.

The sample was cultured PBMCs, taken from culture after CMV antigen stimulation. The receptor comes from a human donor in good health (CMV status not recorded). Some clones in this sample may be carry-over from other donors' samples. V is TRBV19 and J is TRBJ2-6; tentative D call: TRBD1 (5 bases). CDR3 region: CASSISFTGLSGANVLTF. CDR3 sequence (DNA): TGTGCCAGTAGTATTTCCTTTACAGGTCTCTCTGGGGCCAACGTCCTGACTTTC.